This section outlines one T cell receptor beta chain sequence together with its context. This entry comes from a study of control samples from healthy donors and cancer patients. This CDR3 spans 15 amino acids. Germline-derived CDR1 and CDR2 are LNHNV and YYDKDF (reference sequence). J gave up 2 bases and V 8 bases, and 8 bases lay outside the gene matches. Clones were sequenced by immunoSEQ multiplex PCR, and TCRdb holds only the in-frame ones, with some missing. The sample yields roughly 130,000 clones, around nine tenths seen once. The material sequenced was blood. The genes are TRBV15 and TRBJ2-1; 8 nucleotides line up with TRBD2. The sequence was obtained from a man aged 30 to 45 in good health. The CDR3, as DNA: TGTGCCACCCGCCCGGGACTAGAGGCCTACAATGAGCAGTTCTTC. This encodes CATRPGLEAYNEQFF.